This note documents a single T cell receptor beta chain sequence. Specified time point: peripheral blood 6 weeks after treatment start. Samples spanned pretreatment and treatment, with 1 to 8 time points per patient. This specimen comes from a study of PD-L1 blockade in urothelial cancer. Study summary: Patients' prior chemotherapy regimens numbered 0 to 3.

With V trimmed by 4 bases and J by 9 bases, 5 bases remained unmatched. The CDR3 contains 11 residues. Looked up from germline, CDR1 is GTSNPN and CDR2 is SVGIG (reference sequence). Assay used: immunoSEQ multiplex PCR; TCRdb lists only in-frame clones, some missing. The repertoire consists of 90,000 to 130,000 clones, with 75% to 95% occurring once and the leading ten covering approximately 3.5%. The sample here was PBMCs, taken around atezolizumab (anti-PD-L1) treatment. The chain joins TRBV30 to TRBJ2-5; 7 bases fit TRBD1. The TCR originated in a man between 60 and 75 years old with urothelial cancer. CDR3 amino acids: CAWTLQGAQYF. CDR3 in DNA: TGTGCCTGGACCCTCCAGGGGGCCCAGTACTTC.